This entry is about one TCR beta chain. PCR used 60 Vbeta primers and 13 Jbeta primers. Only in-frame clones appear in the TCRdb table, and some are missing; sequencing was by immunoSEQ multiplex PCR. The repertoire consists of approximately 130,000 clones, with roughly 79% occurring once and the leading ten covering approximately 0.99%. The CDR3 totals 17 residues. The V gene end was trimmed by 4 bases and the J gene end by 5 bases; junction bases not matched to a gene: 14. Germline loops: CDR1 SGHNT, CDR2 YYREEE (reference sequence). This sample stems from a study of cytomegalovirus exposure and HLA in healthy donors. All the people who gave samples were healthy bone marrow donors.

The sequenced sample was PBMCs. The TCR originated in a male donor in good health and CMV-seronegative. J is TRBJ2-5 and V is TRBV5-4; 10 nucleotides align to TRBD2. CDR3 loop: CASSPNRGTSGVETQYF. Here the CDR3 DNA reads TGTGCCAGCAGCCCCAATCGGGGCACTAGCGGGGTGGAGACCCAGTACTTC.